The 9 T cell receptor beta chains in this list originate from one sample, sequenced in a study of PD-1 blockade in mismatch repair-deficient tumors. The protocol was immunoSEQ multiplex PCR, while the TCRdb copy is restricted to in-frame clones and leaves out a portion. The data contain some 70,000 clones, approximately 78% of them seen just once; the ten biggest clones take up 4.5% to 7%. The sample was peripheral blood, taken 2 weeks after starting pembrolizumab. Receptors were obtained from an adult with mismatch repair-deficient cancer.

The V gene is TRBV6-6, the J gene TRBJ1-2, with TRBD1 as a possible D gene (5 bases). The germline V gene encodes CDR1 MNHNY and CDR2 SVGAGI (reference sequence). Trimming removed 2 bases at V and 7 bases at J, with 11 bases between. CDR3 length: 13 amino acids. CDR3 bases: TGTGCCAGCAGTTACCTCGACAGTTTTGGCTACACCTTC. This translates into CASSYLDSFGYTF.

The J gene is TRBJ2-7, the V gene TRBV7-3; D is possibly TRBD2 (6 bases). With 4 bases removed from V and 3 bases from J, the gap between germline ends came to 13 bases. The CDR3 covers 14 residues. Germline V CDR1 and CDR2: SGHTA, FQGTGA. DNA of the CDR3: TGTGCCAGCAGCTACTTATCGGGAGACTACGAGCAGTACTTC. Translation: CASSYLSGDYEQYF.

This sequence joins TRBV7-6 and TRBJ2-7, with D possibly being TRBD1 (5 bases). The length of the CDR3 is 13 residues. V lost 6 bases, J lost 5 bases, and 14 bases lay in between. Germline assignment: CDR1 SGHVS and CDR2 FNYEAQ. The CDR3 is CASSLSREHEQYF. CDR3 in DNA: TGTGCCAGCAGTTTAAGCAGGGAACACGAGCAGTACTTC.

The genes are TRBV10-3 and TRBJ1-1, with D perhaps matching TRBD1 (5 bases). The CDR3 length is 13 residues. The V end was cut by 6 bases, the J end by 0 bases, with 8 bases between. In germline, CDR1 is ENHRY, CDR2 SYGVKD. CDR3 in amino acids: CAISTGVNTEAFF. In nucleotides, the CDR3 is TGTGCCATCAGCACAGGAGTGAACACTGAAGCTTTCTTT.

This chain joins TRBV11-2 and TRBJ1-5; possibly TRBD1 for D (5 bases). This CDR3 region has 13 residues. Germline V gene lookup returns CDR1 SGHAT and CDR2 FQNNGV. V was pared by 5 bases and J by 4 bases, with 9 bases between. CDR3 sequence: CASSERGNQPQHF. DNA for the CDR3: TGTGCCAGCAGCGAGCGGGGGAATCAGCCCCAGCATTTT.

CDR3 nucleotides: TGTGCCAGCAGCTTGGGGGGCCAAAGAGAGACCCAGTACTTC. It encodes CASSLGGQRETQYF. V is TRBV7-2 and J is TRBJ2-5; D could derive from TRBD1 or TRBD2 (6 bases each). Per germline, CDR1 SGHTA and CDR2 FQGNSA. V dropped 3 bases and J dropped 4 bases, with 12 bases sitting between them. This CDR3 has 14 residues.

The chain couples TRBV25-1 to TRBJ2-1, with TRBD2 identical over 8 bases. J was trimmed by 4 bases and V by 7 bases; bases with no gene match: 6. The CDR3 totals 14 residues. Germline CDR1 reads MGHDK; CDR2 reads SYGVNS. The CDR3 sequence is CASTAGVTYNEQFF. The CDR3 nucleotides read TGTGCCAGCACAGCGGGAGTGACTTACAATGAGCAGTTCTTC.

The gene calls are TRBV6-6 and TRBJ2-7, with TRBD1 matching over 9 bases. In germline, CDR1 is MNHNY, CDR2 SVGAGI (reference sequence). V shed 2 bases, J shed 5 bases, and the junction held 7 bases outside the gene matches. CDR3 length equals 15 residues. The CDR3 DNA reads TGTGCCAGCAGTTACGAGGACAGGGGTATCGACGAGCAGTACTTC. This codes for CASSYEDRGIDEQYF.

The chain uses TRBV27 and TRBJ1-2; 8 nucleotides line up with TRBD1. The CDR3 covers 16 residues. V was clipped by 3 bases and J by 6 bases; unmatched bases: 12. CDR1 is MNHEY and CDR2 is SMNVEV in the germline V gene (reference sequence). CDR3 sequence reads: CASSFSWTGSSNGYTF. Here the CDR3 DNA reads TGTGCCAGCAGTTTTAGCTGGACAGGGTCCTCAAATGGCTACACCTTC.